A single sample is the source of the 13 T cell receptor beta chains below, sequenced in a study of PD-1 blockade in classical Hodgkin lymphoma. Every patient experienced relapse after autologous stem cell transplantation, and brentuximab vedotin exposure varied. Here immunoSEQ multiplex PCR was the method, and the copy in TCRdb shows in-frame clones only, minus some. Here the sample spans over 25,000 clones, about two thirds being singletons. Sample: peripheral blood mononuclear cells (PBMCs), taken before the second cycle of nivolumab. These receptors were taken from a human donor with classical Hodgkin lymphoma.

Judged by abundance, this clone is medium-sized. The chain employs TRBV7-9 and TRBJ1-2; the D is unclear. This CDR3 has 14 residues. Germline-derived CDR1 and CDR2 are SEHNR and FQNEAQ (reference sequence). Trimming shortened V by 4 bases and J by 11 bases, and 20 bases separated the two germline ends. In DNA, the CDR3 is TGTGCCAGCAGCTCAAGCGGGGAACTACAACGTTACACCTTC. This codes for CASSSSGELQRYTF.

This clone is labeled as medium-sized. This rearrangement joins TRBV6-5 to TRBJ1-5; no clear D. CDR1 MNHEY and CDR2 SVGAGI come from the germline V gene. The V end lost 4 bases, the J end lost 3 bases, and 10 bases lay between the germline ends. The CDR3 totals 14 residues. The CDR3 reads CASSSGWDNQPQHF. The CDR3 nucleotides are TGTGCCAGCAGTTCGGGGTGGGACAATCAGCCCCAGCATTTT.

V is TRBV19 and J is TRBJ1-2; possible D gene TRBD1, 6 bases. Germline V gene lookup returns CDR1 LNHDA and CDR2 SQIVND (reference sequence). The V end was cut by 9 bases, the J end by 9 bases, with 20 bases between. There are 13 residues in the CDR3. The DNA for the CDR3 is TGTGCCAGCAACAGGGAAGATTCTATGAGCTACACCTTC. This gives the protein CASNREDSMSYTF.

This CDR3 reads CASSGTSGFYSYEQYF. In nucleotides, the CDR3 is TGTGCCAGCAGTGGGACTAGCGGGTTCTACTCCTACGAGCAGTACTTC. J is TRBJ2-7 and V is TRBV6-1; 11 nucleotides line up with TRBD2. V lost 4 bases to trimming and J lost 0 bases; unmatched junction nucleotides: 5. Germline assignment: CDR1 MNHNS and CDR2 SASEGT. This CDR3 is built from 16 residues.

This clone was picked up a small number of times. V is TRBV10-2 and J is TRBJ1-1, with D uncertain. In germline, CDR1 is WSHSY, CDR2 SAAADI. Trimming removed 6 bases at V and 4 bases at J, with 9 bases between. The CDR3 runs 12 residues. CDR3 sequence reads: CASRGPGTEAFF. CDR3 DNA: TGCGCCAGCAGGGGTCCTGGCACTGAAGCTTTCTTT.

This clone was seen a few times. The chain combines TRBV5-1 with TRBJ2-3; D perhaps matches TRBD2 (5 bases). Germline V gives CDR1 SGHRS, CDR2 YFSETQ. The V gene lost 0 bases and the J gene lost 6 bases, with 11 bases spanning the gap. This CDR3 has 14 amino acids. CDR3 bases: TGCGCCAGCAGCTTGGGGGCGGGTTCGGATACGCAGTATTTT. Protein: CASSLGAGSDTQYF.

The CDR3 DNA reads as TGTGCCAGCAAAAAATACAGGGTAGGTTACAATGAGCAGTTCTTC. Translating it yields CASKKYRVGYNEQFF. The chain combines TRBV7-8 with TRBJ2-1; possible D gene TRBD1, 6 bases. The V gene lost 7 bases and the J gene lost 4 bases, with 17 bases spanning the gap. This CDR3 spans 15 amino acids. CDR1 is SGHVS and CDR2 is FQNEAQ in the germline V gene.

The V call is TRBV11-2, the J call TRBJ1-4; D perhaps matches TRBD1 (5 bases). The CDR3 contains 13 residues. CDR1 is SGHAT and CDR2 is FQNNGV in the germline V gene. The germline V and J ends were trimmed by 1 base and 12 bases, with 12 bases remaining between them. CDR3 residues: CASSLVREEELFF. The CDR3 region has the DNA TGTGCCAGCAGCTTAGTCAGGGAAGAGGAACTGTTTTTT.

The V and J genes are TRBV11-2 and TRBJ2-7, with 7 bases lining up with TRBD1. This CDR3 is built from 15 residues. Per germline, CDR1 SGHAT and CDR2 FQNNGV. V dropped 1 base and J dropped 0; count of bases not matched to a gene: 3. The CDR3 DNA reads as TGTGCCAGCAGCTTAGTAAGGGGGCCCTCCTACGAGCAGTACTTC. Translated: CASSLVRGPSYEQYF.

The rearrangement joins TRBV6-6 to TRBJ2-3, with D unclear. CDR3 length: 15 residues. V dropped 8 bases and J dropped 0 bases, with 15 bases sitting between them. From germline, CDR1 is MNHNY and CDR2 SVGAGI (reference sequence). The CDR3 region has the DNA TGTGCCAGCTCTACCGGAACCACTAGCACAGATACGCAGTATTTT. The encoded protein is CASSTGTTSTDTQYF.

The rearrangement uses TRBV25-1 and TRBJ2-7; 9 bases are a match to TRBD1. The germline CDR1 and CDR2 sequences are MGHDK and SYGVNS. With 1 base clipped from V and 3 bases from J, the junction kept 4 bases outside the gene matches. The CDR3 contains 15 residues. The CDR3 DNA reads as TGTGCCAGCAGTGAATTTGGGACAGGGAACTACGAGCAGTACTTC. Translating it yields CASSEFGTGNYEQYF.

This clone was counted only a few times. The chain employs TRBV19 and TRBJ2-1; 12 positions agree with TRBD1. The J segment lost 8 bases and the V segment lost 4 bases, leaving 9 bases of the junction unmatched. Germline CDR1 is LNHDA and CDR2 is SQIVND (reference sequence). The CDR3 sequence is 16 residues long. DNA for the CDR3: TGTGCCAGTAGTAATATCCCGGGACAGGGGGCCGATGAGCAGTTCTTC. The encoded protein is CASSNIPGQGADEQFF. The full variable domain, its missing parts supplied by reference TRBV19 and TRBJ2-1, is DGGITQSPKYLFRKEGQNVTLSCEQNLNHDAMYWYRQDPGQGLRLIYYSQIVNDFQKGDIAEGYSVSREKKESFPLTVTSAQKNPTAFYLCASSNIPGQGADEQFFGPGTRLTVL.

The table lists this clone with a few counts. The chain links TRBV4-1 to TRBJ1-1; no reliable D call. The germline CDR1 and CDR2 sequences are MGHRA and YSYEKL. This CDR3 has 11 amino acids. V lost 0 bases to trimming and J lost 11 bases, with 7 bases between them. CDR3 in amino acids: CASSQDWRAFF. The DNA of the CDR3 is TGCGCCAGCAGCCAAGATTGGCGGGCTTTCTTT.